The source of this TCR beta chain is a study of cytomegalovirus exposure and HLA in healthy donors. The CDR3 contains 15 residues. V lost 5 bases to trimming and J lost 8 bases; unmatched junction nucleotides: 12. Germline CDR1 reads MDHEN; CDR2 reads SYDVKM. Here immunoSEQ multiplex PCR was the method, and the copy in TCRdb shows in-frame clones only, minus some. The sample carries over 200,000 clones, around nine tenths recorded once. This clone was picked up one time. Material: PBMCs. The origin of this receptor is a young woman in good health and CMV-seropositive. The rearrangement links TRBV28 to TRBJ2-1; the match to TRBD1 covers 7 bases. CDR3 DNA sequence: TGTGCCAGCAGTGGGCCGGGACAGAAATGGGATGAGCAGTTCTTC. Translation gives CASSGPGQKWDEQFF. The variable domain in full, completed from reference TRBV28 and TRBJ2-1, reads DVKVTQSSRYLVKRTGEKVFLECVQDMDHENMFWYRQDPGLGLRLIYFSYDVKMKEKGDIPEGYSVSREKKERFSLILESASTNQTSMYLCASSGPGQKWDEQFFGPGTRLTVL.